The sequence of this T cell receptor beta chain was determined in a study of T cells in Graves' hyperthyroidism and ophthalmopathy. Uncontrolled infections, other autoimmune diseases, pregnancy or lactation led to exclusion of patients. The diagnoses drew upon clinical symptoms, serum thyroxine and TRAb, thyroid ultrasound and orbital computed tomography. On this clonotype: As yet, its antigen is unknown.

The study, taken as a whole, reports: Ophthalmopathy, which appeared later, was predicted by the model a median 6.5 months before onset.

Template material for amplifying TCR beta CDR3 regions consisted of RNA transcripts. HTBI primers were employed in a first-round RT-PCR of the TCR CDR3. TCRdb processed the multiplex PCR reads anew with MiXCR; each CDR3 protein has one entry. The sample records 450,000 to 700,000 distinct CDR3 sequences, 46% being singletons. The TCR sequence derives from an adult woman with Graves' disease, either hyperthyroidism or ophthalmopathy (not recorded which). The sample was peripheral blood or thyroid tissue (not recorded which).

The DNA of the CDR3 is TGTGCCAGCAGCTCGTCCCGGGACAGGGATCAGCCCCAGCATTTT. It is translated as CASSSSRDRDQPQHF. The chain couples TRBV7-8 to TRBJ1-5, with 9 bases matching TRBD1. The CDR3 is made up of 15 amino acids. V lost 4 bases to trimming and J lost 5 bases; unmatched junction nucleotides: 6. CDR1 is SGHVS, CDR2 FQNEAQ, per germline. The full variable domain, its missing parts supplied by reference TRBV7-8 and TRBJ1-5, is GAGVSQSPRYKVAKRGQDVALRCDPISGHVSLFWYQQALGQGPEFLTYFQNEAQLDKSGLPSDRFFAERPEGSVSTLKIQRTQQEDSAVYLCASSSSRDRDQPQHFGDGTRLSIL.